These T cell receptor beta chains were read from a single sample in a study of T-cell memory formation after mild COVID-19. TCRdb reprocessed the 5' RACE reads with MiXCR, giving one entry per CDR3 protein. In the table there are fewer than 700,000 distinct CDR3 sequences, 20% to 25% of which are singletons. Sequenced input: PBMCs or a T cell subset sorted from them (not recorded which). The receptor source for this set is an adult woman who had mild COVID-19 (a few samples of this study predate the infection). Cell type and time point are not known. The CDR3 runs from the conserved cysteine through the conserved F or W. A D gene is named only where the DNA matches it firmly. Part of the rows lack a size; the others show once, few, many or a class for expanded clones.

clone_size d_call j_call v_call cdr3_aa cdr3_nt
few . TRBJ2-1 TRBV7-9 CAARGASYNEQFF TGTGCCGCAAGGGGGGCCTCCTACAATGAGCAGTTCTTC
few TRBD1 TRBJ2-6 TRBV7-9 CASSLGSDRVGNVLTF TGTGCCAGCAGCTTAGGGTCCGACAGGGTGGGCAACGTCCTGACTTTC
once . TRBJ2-2 TRBV7-3 CASSLTAGYTGELFF TGTGCCAGCAGCTTAACGGCCGGGTACACCGGGGAGCTGTTTTTT
once . TRBJ1-5 TRBV7-3 CASSSGANQPQHF TGTGCCAGCAGCTCCGGGGCGAATCAGCCCCAGCATTTT
. . TRBJ1-1 TRBV5-4 CASSWGAGNTEAFF TGTGCCAGCAGCTGGGGGGCTGGGAACACTGAAGCTTTCTTT
. TRBD1 TRBJ2-7 TRBV7-9 CASSPWDRVYEQYF TGTGCCAGCAGCCCCTGGGACAGGGTATACGAGCAGTACTTC
. . TRBJ2-3 TRBV6-6 CASSPGLADYTDTQYF TGTGCCAGCTCACCCGGGCTAGCAGATTACACAGATACGCAGTATTTT
. . TRBJ2-7 TRBV4-3 CASSQTTGLLGSEQYF TGCGCCAGCAGCCAGACAACGGGACTCCTGGGGAGTGAGCAGTACTTC
few . TRBJ2-2 TRBV4-2 CASSQDAGPNTGELFF TGTGCCAGCAGCCAAGATGCCGGACCAAACACCGGGGAGCTGTTTTTT
. TRBD1 TRBJ2-1 TRBV7-9 CASSLTGAITSEQFF TGTGCCAGCAGCTTAACAGGGGCTATAACAAGTGAGCAGTTCTTC
many . TRBJ2-2 TRBV29-1 CSVHSGTNTGELFF TGCAGCGTTCATTCCGGGACAAACACCGGGGAGCTGTTTTTT
. TRBD2 TRBJ2-1 TRBV13 CASSIPGLAGDEQFF TGTGCCAGCAGCATACCGGGACTAGCGGGAGATGAGCAGTTCTTC
. TRBD2 TRBJ2-1 TRBV24-1 CATGAGGPDEQFF TGTGCCACCGGAGCGGGAGGGCCGGATGAGCAGTTCTTC
few . TRBJ2-7 TRBV7-9 CASSSAVEQYF TGTGCCAGCAGCTCGGCGGTCGAGCAGTACTTC
few . TRBJ2-3 TRBV7-3 CASSLTGSASPDTQYF TGTGCCAGCAGCTTAACGGGGTCCGCATCTCCAGATACGCAGTATTTT
few . TRBJ1-2 TRBV5-1 CASSFTEQSYGYTF TGCGCCAGCAGCTTCACAGAGCAAAGTTATGGCTACACCTTC
few TRBD1 TRBJ1-2 TRBV20-1 CSARRQGTNYGYTF TGCAGTGCTAGAAGACAGGGGACTAACTATGGCTACACCTTC
. . TRBJ2-5 TRBV7-9 CASSSGTGHQGTQYF TGTGCCAGCAGCTCCGGAACGGGACACCAGGGGACCCAGTACTTC
few TRBD1 TRBJ2-7 TRBV11-2 CASRPTGSNEQYF TGTGCCAGCAGACCGACAGGGTCGAACGAGCAGTACTTC
many TRBD2 TRBJ2-7 TRBV12-3/TRBV12-4 CASSSTSGRALYEQYF TGTGCCAGCAGCTCCACCAGCGGGAGGGCCCTTTACGAGCAGTACTTC
. . TRBJ1-2 TRBV7-2 CASSLDGTGTNYGYTF TGTGCCAGCAGCTTAGACGGGACGGGAACTAACTATGGCTACACCTTC
. . TRBJ1-1 TRBV5-5 CASSSPHTGNTEAFF TGTGCCAGCAGTTCGCCCCACACAGGGAACACTGAAGCTTTCTTT
. TRBD1 TRBJ1-5 TRBV7-2 CASSRDSKNQPQHF TGTGCCAGCAGCCGGGACAGCAAAAATCAGCCCCAGCATTTT
few . TRBJ2-1 TRBV5-1 CASSLATGRDSYNEQFF TGCGCCAGCAGCTTGGCCACGGGCAGGGACTCCTACAATGAGCAGTTCTTC
. . TRBJ2-7 TRBV15 CATSREMTYEQYF TGTGCCACCAGCAGGGAGATGACCTACGAGCAGTACTTC
. TRBD1 TRBJ2-1 TRBV5-1 CASRKGDSMYNEQFF TGCGCCAGCAGGAAAGGGGACAGTATGTACAATGAGCAGTTCTTC
few . TRBJ1-1 TRBV5-1 CASSFGQLNTEAFF TGCGCCAGCAGCTTTGGACAATTAAACACTGAAGCTTTCTTT
. . TRBJ2-7 TRBV15 CATSRAGVGYEQYF TGTGCCACCAGCAGAGCAGGGGTAGGCTACGAGCAGTACTTC
few . TRBJ2-1 TRBV29-1 CSAEGQDEQFF TGCAGCGCCGAGGGGCAGGATGAGCAGTTCTTC
. . TRBJ2-2 TRBV6-5 CASSYSQPNTGELFF TGTGCCAGCAGTTACTCGCAGCCGAACACCGGGGAGCTGTTTTTT
. TRBD1 TRBJ1-3 TRBV29-1 CSVKGQSYSGNTIYF TGCAGCGTGAAGGGACAGTCCTACTCTGGAAACACCATATATTTT
few . TRBJ2-2 TRBV11-3 CASDLRANTGELFF TGTGCCAGCGACCTCAGGGCTAACACCGGGGAGCTGTTTTTT
. TRBD1 TRBJ2-1 TRBV7-3 CASSLSGTGTYNEQFF TGTGCCAGCAGCTTGAGTGGGACAGGGACCTACAATGAGCAGTTCTTC
. TRBD2 TRBJ2-5 TRBV20-1 CSAGTSGKRETQYF TGCAGTGCTGGGACTAGCGGGAAAAGGGAGACCCAGTACTTC
few . TRBJ1-5 TRBV15 CVTVGQSNQPQHF TGTGTCACCGTCGGGCAGAGCAATCAGCCCCAGCATTTT
. . TRBJ2-5 TRBV4-3 CASSQVETSLETQYF TGCGCCAGCAGCCAAGTTGAGACTAGTCTTGAGACCCAGTACTTC
. . TRBJ2-3 TRBV4-1 CASSHPKVGGSITDTQYF TGCGCCAGCAGCCACCCCAAAGTTGGGGGCTCCATCACAGATACGCAGTATTTT
few . TRBJ2-7 TRBV3-1 CASSQVAGGSSSYEQYF TGTGCCAGCAGCCAAGTCGCTGGGGGTTCCAGCTCCTACGAGCAGTACTTC
many TRBD1 TRBJ1-1 TRBV5-1 CASSLTGAEAFF TGCGCCAGCAGCCTAACAGGGGCTGAAGCTTTCTTT
many . TRBJ2-7 TRBV2 CASSVGTSYEQYF TGTGCCAGCAGTGTGGGGACAAGCTACGAGCAGTACTTC
. TRBD2 TRBJ2-3 TRBV5-1 CASSQATSGGAADTQYF TGCGCCAGCAGCCAAGCGACTAGCGGGGGGGCCGCAGATACGCAGTATTTT
. . TRBJ1-1 TRBV2 CASSEFLGVNTEAFF TGTGCCAGCAGTGAATTTCTGGGGGTAAACACTGAAGCTTTCTTT
. . TRBJ2-3 TRBV29-1 CSVEAHQQVPTDTQYF TGCAGCGTTGAGGCGCATCAGCAGGTCCCCACAGATACGCAGTATTTT
once TRBD1 TRBJ1-1 TRBV4-2 CASSPRDSALNTEAFF TGTGCCAGCAGCCCCAGGGACAGCGCCTTGAACACTGAAGCTTTCTTT
few . TRBJ2-3 TRBV9 CASSVSTVSTDTQYF TGTGCCAGCAGCGTCAGTACGGTTAGCACAGATACGCAGTATTTT
few . TRBJ1-1 TRBV6-1 CASSERGRNTEAFF TGTGCCAGCAGTGAACGAGGGAGGAACACTGAAGCTTTCTTT
. . TRBJ2-5 TRBV11-3 CASSSGQLKTQYF TGTGCCAGCAGCTCAGGACAGTTAAAGACCCAGTACTTC